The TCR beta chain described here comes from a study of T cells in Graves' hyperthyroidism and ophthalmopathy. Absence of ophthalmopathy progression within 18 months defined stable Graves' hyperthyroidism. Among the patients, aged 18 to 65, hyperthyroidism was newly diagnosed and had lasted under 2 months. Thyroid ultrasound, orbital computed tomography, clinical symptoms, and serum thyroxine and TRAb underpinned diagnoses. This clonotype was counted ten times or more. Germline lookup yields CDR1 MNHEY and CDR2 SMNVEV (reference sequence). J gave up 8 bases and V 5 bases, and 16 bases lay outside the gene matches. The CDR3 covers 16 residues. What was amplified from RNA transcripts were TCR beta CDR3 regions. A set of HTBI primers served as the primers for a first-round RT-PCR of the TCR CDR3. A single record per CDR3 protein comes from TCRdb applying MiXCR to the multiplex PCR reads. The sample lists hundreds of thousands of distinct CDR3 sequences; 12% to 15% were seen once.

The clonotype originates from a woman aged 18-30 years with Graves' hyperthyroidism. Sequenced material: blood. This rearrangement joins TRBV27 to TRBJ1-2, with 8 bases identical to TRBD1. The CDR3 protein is CASSKTGTGILGGYTF. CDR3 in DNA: TGTGCCAGCAGTAAGACCGGGACAGGCATTTTAGGCGGCTACACCTTC.